A selection of T cell receptor beta chains follows, all from one sample in a study of Graves' ophthalmopathy and Graves' hyperthyroidism. In TCRdb, the multiplex PCR reads were re-called with MiXCR into one record per CDR3 protein. The sample holds over a million distinct CDR3 sequences; about 35% are singletons and the top ten take 11%. Sequenced input: peripheral blood or thyroid tissue (not recorded which). Receptors originate from an adult man with Graves' hyperthyroidism. Each CDR3 is given with its conserved first and last residue. D genes are given only for firm matches. Size is omitted from some rows. Given values are once, few, many or a class for expanded clones.

>few|.|TRBV7-9|TRBJ2-7
CASSRDLGYEQYF
TGTGCCAGCAGCCGAGATCTGGGCTACGAGCAGTACTTC
>.|.|TRBV5-5|TRBJ2-7
CASSQHSHRLNPYEQYF
TGTGCCAGCAGCCAACACTCCCACAGGCTCAACCCCTACGAGCAGTACTTC
>.|.|TRBV2|TRBJ1-6
CASSEALRDRGWNSPLHF
TGTGCCAGCAGTGAAGCGCTTCGGGATAGGGGTTGGAATTCACCCCTCCACTTT
>.|TRBD2|TRBV10-1|TRBJ2-5
CASRNFGSGAETQYF
TGCGCCAGCCGTAATTTCGGGAGCGGGGCAGAGACCCAGTACTTC
>.|.|TRBV2|TRBJ2-3
CASSSGPPDTQYF
TGTGCCAGCAGCTCGGGGCCCCCAGATACGCAGTATTTT
>many|.|TRBV10-3|TRBJ1-6
CATVRDPNNSPLHF
TGTGCCACCGTCAGGGACCCGAATAATTCACCCCTCCACTTT
>many|TRBD1|TRBV6-5|TRBJ2-7
CATRQGVNEQYF
TGTGCCACACGACAGGGTGTGAACGAGCAGTACTTC
>.|.|TRBV10-1|TRBJ2-3
CASSPIGRGAADTQYF
TGCGCCAGCAGCCCCATAGGTCGGGGGGCCGCAGATACGCAGTATTTT
>many|TRBD1|TRBV4-3|TRBJ1-5
CASSQGQGWQPQHF
TGCGCCAGCAGCCAAGGACAGGGGTGGCAGCCCCAGCATTTT
>many|.|TRBV7-8|TRBJ1-2
CASSLVRGRGSYGYTF
TGTGCCAGCAGCTTAGTTCGGGGGCGGGGTTCCTATGGCTACACCTTC
>.|TRBD2|TRBV10-2|TRBJ2-2
CASSAGLAGEVGELFF
TGCGCCAGCAGTGCCGGACTAGCGGGAGAGGTCGGGGAGCTGTTTTTT
>many|.|TRBV10-3|TRBJ1-1
CAISEREIGNTEAFF
TGTGCCATCAGTGAAAGGGAGATAGGGAACACTGAAGCTTTCTTT
>.|TRBD1|TRBV5-1|TRBJ1-4
CASSSSGTGGEKLFF
TGCGCCAGCAGCTCGTCCGGGACAGGGGGTGAAAAACTGTTTTTT
>.|TRBD1|TRBV4-1|TRBJ2-7
CASSRLRGQDEQYF
TGCGCCAGCAGCCGCCTCAGGGGGCAGGACGAGCAGTACTTC
>many|.|TRBV7-9|TRBJ2-5
CASSTWTDQETQYF
TGTGCCAGCAGCACTTGGACGGATCAAGAGACCCAGTACTTC
>many|TRBD1|TRBV20-1|TRBJ1-4
CSARSGTGNEKLFF
TGCAGTGCTAGAAGCGGGACAGGGAATGAAAAACTGTTTTTT